The 9 T cell receptor beta chains listed next were all sequenced from one sample in a study of response to subunit inactivated influenza vaccine. TCRdb processed the RT-PCR reads anew with MiXCR; each CDR3 protein has one entry. The top ten clones hold around 13% of a sample with 400,000 to 650,000 distinct CDR3 sequences, less than 7.5% of them seen once. Sequenced here: PBMCs from blood, sampled around 25 months after vaccination. The receptor source for this set is a man aged 50 to 75 who received an inactivated influenza vaccine.

This chain joins TRBV28 and TRBJ2-5; the match to TRBD1 covers 9 bases. The length of the CDR3 is 15 residues. Trimming at V came to 5 bases and at J to 4 bases, leaving 8 bases not matched to a gene. Germline V gives CDR1 MDHEN, CDR2 SYDVKM. As DNA, the CDR3 is TGTGCCAGCAGTCCCTACAGGGGGCTTTCAGAGACCCAGTACTTC. It is translated as CASSPYRGLSETQYF.

This rearrangement joins TRBV11-3 to TRBJ2-7, with D tentatively TRBD2 (5 bases). Trimming stripped 6 bases from V and 8 bases from J, with 17 bases between. The CDR3 is 13 amino acids. Germline lookup yields CDR1 SGHNT and CDR2 YENEEA. In nucleotides, the CDR3 is TGTGCCAGCAGTGCGGGCGTCCTTGAGAAGCAGTACTTC. Amino acids: CASSAGVLEKQYF.

Ten or more counts support this clonotype. The chain combines TRBV2 with TRBJ2-3, with 11 bases identical to TRBD1. V trimming: 4 bases; J trimming: 5 bases; junction bases outside the gene matches: 2. The CDR3 has 14 residues. Germline V lookup: CDR1 SNHLY, CDR2 FYNNEI. The CDR3 DNA reads as TGTGCCAGCAGTGGGACAGGGGGCGTAGATACGCAGTATTTT. The encoded protein is CASSGTGGVDTQYF.

The genes are TRBV29-1 and TRBJ2-5; weak D call: TRBD2 (6 bases). Trimming pared 6 bases from V and 0 bases from J, leaving 17 bases between. Germline assignment: CDR1 SQVTM and CDR2 ANQGSEA. The CDR3 sequence is 15 residues long. CDR3 residues: CSVGPGLSYQETQYF. DNA for the CDR3: TGCAGCGTGGGGCCGGGACTTTCCTACCAAGAGACCCAGTACTTC.

CDR3 sequence: CASSLALDRDQDTQYF. CDR3 in DNA: TGTGCCAGCAGCTTAGCGTTGGACAGGGATCAAGATACGCAGTATTTT. The chain links TRBV7-9 to TRBJ2-3, with 8 bases lining up with TRBD1. The length of the CDR3 is 16 residues. Germline CDR1 is SEHNR and CDR2 is FQNEAQ (reference sequence). J lost 5 bases, V lost 0 bases, and 7 bases had no gene match.

In regard to this clonotype: The germline gene is not matched at one end of the junction; a read error may be the cause. This chain connects TRBV7-9 to TRBJ2-1; weak D call: TRBD2 (5 bases). The CDR3 extends over 17 amino acids. CDR1 SEHNR and CDR2 FQNEAQ come from the germline V gene (reference sequence). The CDR3 is CASSPFFGRGSFNEQFF. The CDR3 DNA reads as TGTGCCAGCAGCCCTTTTTTTGGTCGGGGATCCTTCAATGAGCAGTTCTTC.

This clonotype has just a few counts. The gene calls are TRBV7-2 and TRBJ2-5; 8 nucleotides match TRBD2. Germline loops: CDR1 SGHTA, CDR2 FQGNSA. CDR3 size: 16 residues. The J segment lost 5 bases and the V segment lost 1 base, leaving 9 bases of the junction unmatched. In nucleotides, the CDR3 is TGTGCCAGCAGCTTAGGGTTGACGGGAGGGCCCGAGACCCAGTACTTC. Protein sequence: CASSLGLTGGPETQYF.

The V and J genes are TRBV6-1 and TRBJ2-6, with D hard to call. The V and J ends lost 5 bases and 0 bases respectively, with 11 bases between them. The CDR3 totals 16 residues. The germline gives CDR1 MNHNS, CDR2 SASEGT. CDR3 bases: TGTGCCAGCAGTCAAAGGAGAACCTCTGGGGCCAACGTCCTGACTTTC. Translated: CASSQRRTSGANVLTF.

This clonotype was observed a few times. This chain links TRBV20-1 with TRBJ1-1; 8 nucleotides line up with TRBD1. The CDR3 length is 13 residues. After removal of 0 bases from V and 6 bases from J, the junction contained 3 bases not matched to a gene. Germline V gives CDR1 DFQATT, CDR2 SNEGSKA (reference sequence). This chain's CDR3 is CSARDPQGAEAFF. CDR3 bases: TGCAGTGCTAGAGACCCACAGGGGGCTGAAGCTTTCTTT.